This TCR beta chain comes out of a study of shared clonotypes between healthy human individuals. The CDR3 has 15 residues. Trimming removed 3 bases from V and 5 bases from J, with 18 bases in between. Germline V gene sequence: CDR1 GTSNPN, CDR2 SVGIG (reference sequence). TCRdb's table, derived via immunoSEQ multiplex PCR, lists solely in-frame clones and lacks some. The sample has over a million clones; roughly 96% are singletons. Overall study results and limits: Compared with memory subsets, naive subsets generally had larger estimated richness.

The study drew all its donors from Caucasian adults living in Nashville, Tennessee. As concerns this clone: The target antigen is unknown.

Input material: naive CD4+ T cells sorted from blood. Subset denoted: CD45RA+ positively selected. The chain recombines TRBV30 with TRBJ2-3; D might be TRBD2 (6 bases). This TCR was recovered from a man aged 25-45 years in good health. CDR3: CAWSPLALGGDTQYF. CDR3 sequence (DNA): TGTGCCTGGAGCCCCCTCGCGTTGGGGGGAGATACGCAGTATTTT. Drawing the rest from reference TRBV30 and TRBJ2-3, the complete variable domain is SQTIHQWPATLVQPVGSPLSLECTVEGTSNPNLYWYRQAAGRGLQLLFYSVGIGQISSEVPQNLSASRPQDRQFILSSKKLLLSDSGFYLCAWSPLALGGDTQYFGPGTRLTVL.